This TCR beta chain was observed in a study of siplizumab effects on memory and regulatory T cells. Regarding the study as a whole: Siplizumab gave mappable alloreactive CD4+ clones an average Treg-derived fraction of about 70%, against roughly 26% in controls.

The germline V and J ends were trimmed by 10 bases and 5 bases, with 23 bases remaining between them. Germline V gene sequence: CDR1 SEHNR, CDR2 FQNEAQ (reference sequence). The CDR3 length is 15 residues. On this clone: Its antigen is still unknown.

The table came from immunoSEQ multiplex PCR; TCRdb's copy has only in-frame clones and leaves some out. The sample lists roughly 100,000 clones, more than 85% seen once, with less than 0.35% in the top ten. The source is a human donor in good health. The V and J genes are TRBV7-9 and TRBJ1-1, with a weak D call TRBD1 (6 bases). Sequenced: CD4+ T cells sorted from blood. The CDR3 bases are TGTGCCATCCAGGGGCGAAACAGGGATGAGACTGAAGCTTTCTTT. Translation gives CAIQGRNRDETEAFF.